The TCR beta chain described here comes from a study of blood T cells in healthy people across ages. The V gene's germline CDR1 is SGHTA and CDR2 FQGNSA. The V segment lost 0 bases and the J segment 7 bases; nucleotides outside the gene matches: 2. The CDR3 has 16 amino acids. This clonotype showed up just a few times. The antigen remains unidentified. For the second PCR, which ran for about 6 to 11 cycles, a sample-barcoded 5' primer and a J-beta primer mix were used. TCRdb analysed the 5' RACE reads with MiXCR anew, one entry per CDR3 protein. The sample has about 780,000 distinct CDR3 sequences, roughly 46% seen once. Findings of the study overall: Expanded clonotype changes were possibly confounded by unknown donor CMV status. Long-lived donors carried more naive CD4+ cells and greater diversity than aged donors.

This chain links TRBV7-2 with TRBJ2-1; TRBD2 matches at 14 bases. This TCR came from an elderly man in good health. Material for sequencing was blood. CDR3 region: CASSLARTSGRNEQFF. DNA for the CDR3: TGTGCCAGCAGCTTAGCTAGGACTAGCGGGAGGAATGAGCAGTTCTTC.